A single sample gave rise to the 17 T cell receptor beta chains below, sequenced in a study of T-cell reconstitution after alpha-beta-depleted transplantation in children. Unique molecular identifiers were built into the TCRbeta library. MiXCR, applied by TCRdb to the PCR reads, yields one record per CDR3 protein. The data hold about 18,000 distinct CDR3 sequences, with approximately 5.2% observed a single time. The material sequenced was PBMCs, taken before TCRalphabeta/CD19-depleted stem cell transplant. These receptors were taken from a boy between 10 and 17 years old with acute lymphoblastic leukemia, due to receive a stem cell transplant.

This clonotype was counted many times. The chain links TRBV28 to TRBJ2-7, with D unclear. V lost 6 bases to trimming and J lost 1 base, with 7 bases between them. The CDR3 has 12 amino acids. Germline-derived CDR1 and CDR2 are MDHEN and SYDVKM. The CDR3, as DNA: TGTGCCAGCAGACCATCTTCCTACGAGCAGTACTTC. Amino acid sequence: CASRPSSYEQYF.

This clonotype was observed many times. CDR3 region: CASSSRNYYEQYF. CDR3 nucleotide sequence: TGTGCCAGCAGTTCCAGGAATTACTACGAGCAGTACTTC. The rearrangement joins TRBV28 to TRBJ2-7, with D uncertain. The germline V gene has CDR1 MDHEN and CDR2 SYDVKM. This CDR3 is built from 13 residues. Trimming removed 4 bases from V and 3 bases from J, with 10 bases in between. The full variable domain, its missing parts supplied by reference TRBV28 and TRBJ2-7, is DVKVTQSSRYLVKRTGEKVFLECVQDMDHENMFWYRQDPGLGLRLIYFSYDVKMKEKGDIPEGYSVSREKKERFSLILESASTNQTSMYLCASSSRNYYEQYFGPGTRLTVT.

At least ten counts were recorded for this clonotype. V usage is TRBV11-3 and J usage is TRBJ2-3; D remains ambiguous. The CDR3 is made up of 15 amino acids. Germline assignment: CDR1 SGHNT and CDR2 YENEEA. The V gene lost 0 bases and the J gene lost 0 bases, with 7 bases spanning the gap. The CDR3 DNA reads TGTGCCAGCAGCTTAGACAGCTCTAGCACAGATACGCAGTATTTT. As protein: CASSLDSSSTDTQYF.

This clonotype has ten or more counts. The V gene is TRBV28, the J gene TRBJ1-2; no definite D call. Germline CDR1 reads MDHEN; CDR2 reads SYDVKM. This CDR3 is 15 amino acids long. Trimming cost V 1 base and J 2 bases, with 11 bases left between them. In nucleotides, the CDR3 is TGTGCCAGCAGTTTATCCCGGGGAGGAAACTATGGCTACACCTTC. Amino acid sequence: CASSLSRGGNYGYTF.

This clonotype was recorded at least ten times. The chain couples TRBV7-8 to TRBJ2-3; 14 bases are shared with TRBD2. There are 17 residues in the CDR3. J lost 6 bases, V lost 5 bases, and 10 bases had no gene match. Germline V gene lookup returns CDR1 SGHVS and CDR2 FQNEAQ. The CDR3 spells CASSPRLAGGPLDTQYF. CDR3 DNA sequence: TGTGCCAGCAGCCCCCGACTAGCGGGAGGGCCCTTGGATACGCAGTATTTT.

Many counts were recorded for this clonotype. The rearrangement uses TRBV18 and TRBJ2-3; a possible D gene is TRBD1 (6 bases). The germline gives CDR1 KGHSH, CDR2 LQKENI. With 0 bases removed from V and 0 bases from J, the gap between germline ends came to 10 bases. The CDR3 has 16 residues. DNA of the CDR3: TGTGCCAGCTCACCACCGTTAGGGGGTAGCACAGATACGCAGTATTTT. Translated, it gives CASSPPLGGSTDTQYF.

This clonotype was counted ten times or more. The CDR3 DNA is TGTGCCAGCAGATCCCTCGGGTCCCGAGGAAACACCATATATTTT. As protein: CASRSLGSRGNTIYF. The chain carries TRBV27 and TRBJ1-3; unclear D gene. Germline lookup yields CDR1 MNHEY and CDR2 SMNVEV (reference sequence). The CDR3 totals 15 residues. V lost 6 bases and J 4 bases, leaving 16 bases between the germline ends.

This clonotype was picked up many times. The chain employs TRBV9 and TRBJ2-3; 10 positions agree with TRBD2. Per the germline V gene, CDR1 is SGDLS and CDR2 is YYNGEE. The trim removed 2 bases at V and 3 bases at J, leaving 9 bases unmatched. The length of the CDR3 is 17 residues. Here the CDR3 reads CASSVSLAGELTDTQYF. The CDR3 region has the DNA TGTGCCAGCAGCGTCTCTCTAGCGGGGGAGCTAACAGATACGCAGTATTTT.

This clonotype was recorded at least ten times. This chain connects TRBV15 to TRBJ1-2; 8 bases are a match to TRBD1. Germline V lookup: CDR1 LNHNV, CDR2 YYDKDF (reference sequence). CDR3 length equals 15 residues. With V trimmed by 3 bases and J by 2 bases, 5 bases remained unmatched. This CDR3 is CATSSGQGRNYGYTF. For the CDR3, the DNA is TGTGCCACCAGCAGCGGACAGGGTAGAAACTATGGCTACACCTTC.

Many counts were recorded for this clonotype. Since a much larger clone is just one base distant, this may be a read error. The chain uses TRBV12-3 or TRBV12-4 and TRBJ2-3; 11 bases line up with TRBD2. The V and J ends lost 10 bases and 0 bases, in that order; junction bases with no gene match: 15. The CDR3 totals 18 residues. CDR3 DNA sequence: TGTGCCATCAGCCTTACTAGCGGGGGATTATCTAGCACAGATACGCAGTATTTT. Its protein is CAISLTSGGLSSTDTQYF.

This clonotype was seen repeatedly, ten times or more. The rearrangement uses TRBV7-7 and TRBJ2-2, with D unclear. CDR3 length: 12 amino acids. The germline V and J ends were trimmed by 8 bases and 4 bases, with 8 bases remaining between them. Germline loops: CDR1 SSHAT, CDR2 FNYEAQ (reference sequence). CDR3 sequence: CASGPFTGELFF. The CDR3 DNA sequence: TGTGCCAGCGGCCCTTTCACCGGGGAGCTGTTTTTT.

Judged by abundance, this clonotype is medium-sized. The CDR3 loop is CASSQVPPWRGANQETQYF. The CDR3 DNA is TGCGCCAGCAGCCAAGTACCCCCCTGGCGGGGGGCCAACCAAGAGACCCAGTACTTC. V gene TRBV4-3 combines with J gene TRBJ2-5, with 8 bases matching TRBD2. This CDR3 region has 19 residues. The junction had 13 bases not matched to a gene; V was cut back by 1 base and J by 0 bases. Germline assignment: CDR1 LGHNA and CDR2 YSLEER.

The sample holds many counts of this clonotype. Written as DNA, the CDR3 is TGTGCCAGCAGCCGTAGCGGGGGGGTAAGGTACGAGCAGTACTTC. Its protein product is CASSRSGGVRYEQYF. The chain uses TRBV14 and TRBJ2-7; 11 bases are shared with TRBD2. In germline, CDR1 is SGHDN, CDR2 FVKESK. V trimming: 4 bases; J trimming: 4 bases; junction bases outside the gene matches: 6. The CDR3 totals 15 residues.

In its sample, this clonotype ranks as medium-sized (0.01 to 0.1%). V is TRBV5-1 and J is TRBJ2-7; D is tentatively TRBD1 or TRBD2 (5 bases each). Germline V gene sequence: CDR1 SGHRS, CDR2 YFSETQ. The CDR3 length is 12 residues. Trimming removed 4 bases from V and 5 bases from J, with 10 bases in between. DNA for the CDR3: TGCGCCAGCAGCGAAGGGACGAACGAGCAGTACTTC. It translates to CASSEGTNEQYF.

This clonotype showed up many times. The chain employs TRBV7-2 and TRBJ2-3; 9 positions agree with TRBD2. The length of the CDR3 is 15 residues. V shed 2 bases, J shed 2 bases, and the junction held 2 bases outside the gene matches. Per germline, CDR1 SGHTA and CDR2 FQGNSA. The CDR3 DNA reads TGTGCCAGCAGCTTACTAGCGGGGTTCACAGATACGCAGTATTTT. Its translation is CASSLLAGFTDTQYF.

This clonotype counts as medium-sized. V and J are TRBV29-1 and TRBJ2-1, with a tentative D call TRBD1 (6 bases). Germline V CDR1 and CDR2: SQVTM, ANQGSEA. Trimming stripped 7 bases from V and 5 bases from J, with 12 bases between. The CDR3 is made up of 12 amino acids. Here the CDR3 DNA reads TGCAGCGGTTCCAGGGGAAACAATGAGCAGTTCTTC. Protein: CSGSRGNNEQFF.

This rearrangement joins TRBV20-1 to TRBJ2-1; D is uncertain. Germline V gives CDR1 DFQATT, CDR2 SNEGSKA (reference sequence). This CDR3 has 10 amino acids. CDR3 coding DNA: TGCTGGGCTAGCTACAATGAGCAGTTCTTC. It is translated as CWASYNEQFF.